A single sample gave rise to the 18 T cell receptor beta chains below, sequenced in a study of T cell repertoires in cytomegalovirus infection (dated by TCRdb to between 2018 and 2021). Sequenced using an Illumina HiSeq 1500. TCRdb passed the public sequencing reads through fastp at Q25 and MiXCR, retaining productive beta sequences. Every CDR3 protein is listed once, alongside the most common genes and DNA of its rows. Here the sample has about 180,000 distinct CDR3 sequences; roughly an eighth occur a single time. Of the sample, roughly 30% falls within the top ten clones. Material: PBMCs. The receptors shown here come from a human donor in good health (CMV status not recorded). Some clones in this sample may be carry-over from other donors' samples.

This clonotype was seen at least ten times. The J gene is TRBJ2-7, the V gene TRBV28; 8 nucleotides align to TRBD2. CDR3 size: 13 residues. The trim removed 11 bases at V and 3 bases at J, leaving 9 bases unmatched. CDR1 and CDR2 from the germline V gene are MDHEN and SYDVKM. As DNA, the CDR3 is TGTGCCGCCGGCGGGGGGACCCTCTACGAGCAGTACTTC. This gives the protein CAAGGGTLYEQYF. The full variable domain, with the rest looked up from reference TRBV28 and TRBJ2-7, is DVKVTQSSRYLVKRTGEKVFLECVQDMDHENMFWYRQDPGLGLRLIYFSYDVKMKEKGDIPEGYSVSREKKERFSLILESASTNQTSMYLCAAGGGTLYEQYFGPGTRLTVT.

This clonotype was recorded at least ten times. The chain combines TRBV6-1 with TRBJ2-2, with D uncertain. Germline loops: CDR1 MNHNS, CDR2 SASEGT. V dropped 8 bases and J dropped 1 base, with 2 bases sitting between them. The CDR3 extends over 11 amino acids. The CDR3 loop is CASRNTGELFF. CDR3 DNA: TGTGCCAGCCGGAACACCGGGGAGCTGTTTTTT.

This rearrangement joins TRBV11-2 to TRBJ2-5; D uncertain. In germline, CDR1 is SGHAT, CDR2 FQNNGV. CDR3 length: 12 amino acids. V was shortened by 5 bases and J by 5 bases, with 9 bases between the two germline ends. CDR3 region: CASSRAWETQYF. The CDR3 nucleotides read TGTGCCAGCAGCCGCGCGTGGGAGACCCAGTACTTC.

The genes are TRBV28 and TRBJ1-2; D might be TRBD1 (6 bases). The germline V and J ends were trimmed by 6 bases and 7 bases, with 24 bases remaining between them. CDR1 and CDR2 from the germline V gene are MDHEN and SYDVKM. The CDR3 runs to 16 residues. This CDR3 reads CASSTLKTGISTGYTF. Written as DNA, the CDR3 is TGTGCCAGCAGCACGTTAAAGACAGGTATCTCTACTGGCTACACCTTC.

This chain uses TRBV28 with TRBJ2-1; D unclear. V gave up 2 bases and J gave up 1 base, with 6 bases separating them. The CDR3 is made up of 14 amino acids. The germline gives CDR1 MDHEN, CDR2 SYDVKM. The CDR3 DNA reads as TGTGCCAGCAGTTTAAAGGGATCCTACAATGAGCAGTTCTTC. Protein product: CASSLKGSYNEQFF.

This rearrangement joins TRBV29-1 to TRBJ2-5, with 8 bases fitting TRBD2. Trimming at V came to 4 bases and at J to 6 bases, leaving 4 bases not matched to a gene. CDR1 and CDR2 from the germline V gene are SQVTM and ANQGSEA. This CDR3 region has 12 residues. The CDR3 reads CSVAGTRKTQYF. CDR3 nucleotide sequence: TGCAGCGTTGCCGGGACTAGGAAGACCCAGTACTTC.

This clonotype was found once. A much bigger clone sits one base away, suggesting this may be a read error. The genes are TRBV15 and TRBJ1-5; D remains unclear. The CDR3 sequence is 15 residues long. V was pared by 0 bases and J by 9 bases, with 15 bases between. CDR1 LNHNV and CDR2 YYDKDF come from the germline V gene (reference sequence). The CDR3 nucleotides are TGTGCCACCAGCAGAGATTATCAGGACGGTCGGCCCCAGCATTTT. It is translated as CATSRDYQDGRPQHF.

This clonotype was observed many times. The rearrangement uses TRBV27 and TRBJ2-3, with 12 bases aligning to TRBD2. Germline V gene lookup returns CDR1 MNHEY and CDR2 SMNVEV (reference sequence). The CDR3 contains 16 residues. With 5 bases clipped from V and 2 bases from J, the junction kept 5 bases outside the gene matches. The CDR3 DNA reads TGTGCCAGCAGTCCTAGCGGGAGGGCCAACACAGATACGCAGTATTTT. It translates to CASSPSGRANTDTQYF.

This clonotype was counted a few times. The rearrangement links TRBV19 to TRBJ2-1; the match to TRBD1 covers 9 bases. Trimming cost V 5 bases and J 6 bases; bases outside gene matches: 8. Per germline, CDR1 LNHDA and CDR2 SQIVND (reference sequence). The length of the CDR3 is 15 residues. The CDR3 reads CASSADRGGGNEQFF. The CDR3 nucleotides are TGTGCCAGTAGTGCGGACAGGGGTGGAGGCAATGAGCAGTTCTTC. The whole variable domain, remainder taken from reference TRBV19 and TRBJ2-1, is DGGITQSPKYLFRKEGQNVTLSCEQNLNHDAMYWYRQDPGQGLRLIYYSQIVNDFQKGDIAEGYSVSREKKESFPLTVTSAQKNPTAFYLCASSADRGGGNEQFFGPGTRLTVL.

The chain links TRBV29-1 to TRBJ1-1; 9 bases are a match to TRBD1. Per the germline V gene, CDR1 is SQVTM and CDR2 is ANQGSEA. V lost 5 bases and J lost 4; bases outside the gene matches: 5. The CDR3 is 13 amino acids. CDR3 residues: CSVSQGAGTEAFF. The CDR3, as DNA: TGCAGCGTTTCACAGGGGGCAGGCACTGAAGCTTTCTTT.

A few counts support this clonotype. The chain has TRBV20-1 and TRBJ1-5, with D unclear. The V end lost 0 bases, the J end lost 2 bases, and 8 bases lay between the germline ends. CDR3 length: 14 amino acids. Germline V CDR1 and CDR2: DFQATT, SNEGSKA (reference sequence). CDR3 in DNA: TGCAGTGCTAGAGAAGAGAGCCGCAATCAGCCCCAGCATTTT. Its translation: CSAREESRNQPQHF.

This clonotype appeared a few times. The rearrangement links TRBV27 to TRBJ2-7, with D unclear. Between the trimmed V and J ends, which lost 10 bases and 4 bases, there was a span of 8 bases. The CDR3 consists of 10 residues. Germline assignment: CDR1 MNHEY and CDR2 SMNVEV (reference sequence). Written as DNA, the CDR3 is TGTGCCAACGGAACTTACGAGCAGTACTTC. Its translation: CANGTYEQYF.

This clonotype was seen repeatedly, ten times or more. The rearrangement joins TRBV7-8 to TRBJ1-1; D remains unclear. Germline V lookup: CDR1 SGHVS, CDR2 FQNEAQ. V was clipped by 4 bases and J by 3 bases, with 15 bases between them. This CDR3 is 15 amino acids long. The CDR3 loop is CASSWSSLGDTEAFF. For the CDR3, the DNA is TGTGCCAGCAGCTGGTCTTCGCTCGGGGACACTGAAGCTTTCTTT.

The sample holds many counts of this clonotype. CDR3 bases: TGTGCCAGCAGCACAGGGTTTGGGGCCAACGTCCTGACTTTC. Its translation: CASSTGFGANVLTF. The chain uses TRBV7-2 and TRBJ2-6; possibly TRBD1 for D (6 bases). Germline V gene data show CDR1 as SGHTA and CDR2 as FQGNSA. Trimming took 5 bases from V and 3 from J, leaving 8 bases between them. This CDR3 has 14 residues.

Many counts were recorded for this clonotype. The chain is built from TRBV29-1 and TRBJ1-1; D not resolved. Trimming took off 7 bases at V and 1 base at J, with 7 bases between the two ends. Germline V lookup: CDR1 SQVTM, CDR2 ANQGSEA. The CDR3 contains 11 residues. The CDR3 is CSDDKNTEAFF. In nucleotides, the CDR3 is TGCAGCGACGACAAGAACACTGAAGCTTTCTTT.

The genes are TRBV6-5 and TRBJ1-4; D remains unclear. CDR1 is MNHEY and CDR2 is SVGAGI in the germline V gene. Trimming cost V 0 bases and J 4 bases, with 9 bases left between them. The CDR3 has 15 amino acids. The CDR3 nucleotides read TGTGCCAGCAGTTACTCGAACGGGGTTAATGAAAAACTGTTTTTT. It yields the protein CASSYSNGVNEKLFF.

The rearrangement joins TRBV20-1 to TRBJ1-5; the D gene is possibly TRBD1 (5 bases). The CDR3 runs 12 residues. Looked up from germline, CDR1 is DFQATT and CDR2 is SNEGSKA (reference sequence). The germline V and J ends were trimmed by 2 bases and 6 bases, with 8 bases remaining between them. The CDR3 is CSARSGPQPQHF. The DNA for the CDR3 is TGCAGTGCTAGATCGGGACCTCAGCCCCAGCATTTT.

CDR3 region: CSARGPKNTGELFF. CDR3 nucleotide sequence: TGCAGTGCTAGAGGGCCCAAGAACACCGGGGAGCTGTTTTTT. The chain is built from TRBV20-1 and TRBJ2-2; no clear D. Germline CDR1 DFQATT, CDR2 SNEGSKA (reference sequence). The CDR3 length is 14 residues. Trimming took 1 base from V and 1 from J, leaving 7 bases between them.